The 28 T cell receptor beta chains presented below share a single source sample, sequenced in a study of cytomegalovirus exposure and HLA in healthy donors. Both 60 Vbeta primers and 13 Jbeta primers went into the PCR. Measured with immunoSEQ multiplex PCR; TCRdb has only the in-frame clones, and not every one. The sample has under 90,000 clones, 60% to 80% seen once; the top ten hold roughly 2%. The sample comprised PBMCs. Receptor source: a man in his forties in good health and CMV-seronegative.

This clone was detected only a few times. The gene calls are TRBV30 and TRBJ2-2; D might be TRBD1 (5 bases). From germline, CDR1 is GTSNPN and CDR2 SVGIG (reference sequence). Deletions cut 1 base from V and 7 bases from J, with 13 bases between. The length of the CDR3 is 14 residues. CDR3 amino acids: CAWSAWGVSGELFF. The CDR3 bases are TGTGCCTGGAGTGCCTGGGGCGTTAGCGGGGAGCTGTTTTTT.

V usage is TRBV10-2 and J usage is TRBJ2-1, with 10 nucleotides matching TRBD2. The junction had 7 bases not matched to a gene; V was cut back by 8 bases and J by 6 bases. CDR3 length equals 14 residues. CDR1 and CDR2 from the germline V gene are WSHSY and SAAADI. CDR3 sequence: CASGTSETVNEQFF. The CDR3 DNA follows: TGCGCCAGCGGGACTAGCGAGACTGTCAATGAGCAGTTCTTC.

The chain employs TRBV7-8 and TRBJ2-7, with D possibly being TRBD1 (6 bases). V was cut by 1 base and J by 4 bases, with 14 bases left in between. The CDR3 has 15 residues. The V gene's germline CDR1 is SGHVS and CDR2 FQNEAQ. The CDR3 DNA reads TGTGCCAGCAGCTTAGGGCAGGGGAGAGAGTACGAGCAGTACTTC. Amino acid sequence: CASSLGQGREYEQYF.

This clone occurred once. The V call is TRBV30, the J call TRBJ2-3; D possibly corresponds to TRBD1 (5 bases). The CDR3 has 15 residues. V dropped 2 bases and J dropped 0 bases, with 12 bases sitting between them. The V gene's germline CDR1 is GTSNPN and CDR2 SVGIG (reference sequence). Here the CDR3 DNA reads TGTGCCTGGAGTCCACGACAGTGGAGCACAGATACGCAGTATTTT. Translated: CAWSPRQWSTDTQYF.

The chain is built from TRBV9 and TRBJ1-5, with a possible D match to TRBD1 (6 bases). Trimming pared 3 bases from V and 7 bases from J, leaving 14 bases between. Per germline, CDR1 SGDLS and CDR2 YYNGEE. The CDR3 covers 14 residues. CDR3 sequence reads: CASSATGLRQPQHF. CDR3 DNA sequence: TGTGCCAGCAGCGCCACAGGGTTGAGGCAGCCCCAGCATTTT. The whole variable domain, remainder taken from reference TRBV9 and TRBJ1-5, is DSGVTQTPKHLITATGQRVTLRCSPRSGDLSVYWYQQSLDQGLQFLIQYYNGEERAKGNILERFSAQQFPDLHSELNLSSLELGDSALYFCASSATGLRQPQHFGDGTRLSIL.

This CDR3 is CACTLRGPLLGYTF. The CDR3 DNA reads TGTGCCTGTACCCTCAGGGGACCTTTATTGGGCTACACCTTC. The rearrangement links TRBV30 to TRBJ1-2; perhaps TRBD1 as D (6 bases). The germline V gene has CDR1 GTSNPN and CDR2 SVGIG (reference sequence). CDR3 length: 14 residues. Trimming cost V 6 bases and J 8 bases, with 22 bases left between them.

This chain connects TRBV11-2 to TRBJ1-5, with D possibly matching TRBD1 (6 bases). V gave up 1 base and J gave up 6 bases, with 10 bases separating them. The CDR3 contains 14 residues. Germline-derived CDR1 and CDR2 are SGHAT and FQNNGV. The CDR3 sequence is CASSLGGGGQPQHF. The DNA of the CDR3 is TGTGCCAGCAGCTTAGGGGGGGGCGGTCAGCCCCAGCATTTT.

The CDR3 reads CASSKDRVGTEAFF. The CDR3 nucleotides read TGTGCCAGTAGCAAGGACAGGGTGGGGACTGAAGCTTTCTTT. The chain is built from TRBV19 and TRBJ1-1; TRBD1 matches at 8 bases. The germline gives CDR1 LNHDA, CDR2 SQIVND (reference sequence). J lost 5 bases, V lost 6 bases, and 8 bases had no gene match. The CDR3 length is 14 residues.

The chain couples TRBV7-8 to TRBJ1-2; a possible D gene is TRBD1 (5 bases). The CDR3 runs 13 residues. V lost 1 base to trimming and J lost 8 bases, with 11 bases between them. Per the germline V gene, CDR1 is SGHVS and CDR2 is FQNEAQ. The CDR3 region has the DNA TGTGCCAGCAGCTTAGGGTCAGGGTACGGCTACACCTTC. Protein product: CASSLGSGYGYTF.

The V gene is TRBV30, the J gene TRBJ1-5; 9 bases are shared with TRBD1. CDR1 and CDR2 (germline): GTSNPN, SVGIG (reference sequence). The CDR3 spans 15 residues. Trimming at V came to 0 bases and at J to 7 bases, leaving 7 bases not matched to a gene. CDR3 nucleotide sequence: TGTGCCTGGAGTGTGGGAGACAGGGGGAGCCAGCCCCAGCATTTT. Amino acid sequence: CAWSVGDRGSQPQHF. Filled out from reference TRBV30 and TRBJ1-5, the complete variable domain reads SQTIHQWPATLVQPVGSPLSLECTVEGTSNPNLYWYRQAAGRGLQLLFYSVGIGQISSEVPQNLSASRPQDRQFILSSKKLLLSDSGFYLCAWSVGDRGSQPQHFGDGTRLSIL.

DNA of the CDR3: TGTGCCAGTAGTACCCGACTAGTCCTTAATGAGCAGTTCTTC. It translates to CASSTRLVLNEQFF. The chain couples TRBV19 to TRBJ2-1, with a weak D call TRBD2 (6 bases). Germline values: CDR1 LNHDA, CDR2 SQIVND (reference sequence). The CDR3 contains 14 residues. Trimming took 4 bases from V and 7 from J, leaving 14 bases between them.

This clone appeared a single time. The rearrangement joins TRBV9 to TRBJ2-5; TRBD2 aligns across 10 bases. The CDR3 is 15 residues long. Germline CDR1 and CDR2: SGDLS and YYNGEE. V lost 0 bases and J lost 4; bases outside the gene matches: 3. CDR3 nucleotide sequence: TGTGCCAGCAGCGTAGGGTTAGCGGGAGGAGAGACCCAGTACTTC. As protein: CASSVGLAGGETQYF.

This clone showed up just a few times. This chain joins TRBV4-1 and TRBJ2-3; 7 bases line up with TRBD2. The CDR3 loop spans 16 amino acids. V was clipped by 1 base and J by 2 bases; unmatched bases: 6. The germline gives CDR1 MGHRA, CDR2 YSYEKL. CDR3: CASSQGLAALTDTQYF. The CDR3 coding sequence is TGCGCCAGCAGCCAAGGGCTAGCGGCTCTCACAGATACGCAGTATTTT.

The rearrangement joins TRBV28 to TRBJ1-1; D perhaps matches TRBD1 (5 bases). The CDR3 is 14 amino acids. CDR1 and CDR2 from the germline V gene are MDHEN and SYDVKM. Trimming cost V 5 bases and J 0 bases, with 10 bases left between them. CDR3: CASSQGYLNTEAFF. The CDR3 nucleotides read TGTGCCAGCAGTCAGGGTTATCTGAACACTGAAGCTTTCTTT.

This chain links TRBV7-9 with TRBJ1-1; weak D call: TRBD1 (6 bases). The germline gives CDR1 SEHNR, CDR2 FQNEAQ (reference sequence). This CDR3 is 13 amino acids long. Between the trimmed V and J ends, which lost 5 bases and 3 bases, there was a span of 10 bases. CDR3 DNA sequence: TGTGCCAGCAGCCTATACAGGGACACTGAAGCTTTCTTT. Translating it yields CASSLYRDTEAFF.

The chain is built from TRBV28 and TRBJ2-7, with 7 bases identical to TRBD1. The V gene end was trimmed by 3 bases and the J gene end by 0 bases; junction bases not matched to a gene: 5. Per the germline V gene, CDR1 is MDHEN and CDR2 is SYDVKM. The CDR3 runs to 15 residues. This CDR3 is CASSLTGQASYEQYF. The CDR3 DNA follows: TGTGCCAGCAGTTTGACTGGACAGGCCTCCTACGAGCAGTACTTC.

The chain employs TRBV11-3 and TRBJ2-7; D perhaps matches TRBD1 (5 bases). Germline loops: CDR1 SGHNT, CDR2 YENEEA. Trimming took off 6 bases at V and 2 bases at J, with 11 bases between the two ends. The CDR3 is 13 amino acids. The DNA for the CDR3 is TGTGCCAGCAGTCTTCCAGGGCCCTACGAGCAGTACTTC. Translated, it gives CASSLPGPYEQYF.

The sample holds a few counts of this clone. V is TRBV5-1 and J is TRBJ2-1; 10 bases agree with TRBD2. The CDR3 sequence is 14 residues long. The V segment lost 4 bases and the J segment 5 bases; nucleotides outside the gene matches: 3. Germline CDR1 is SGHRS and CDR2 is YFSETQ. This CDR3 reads CASSAGLANNEQFF. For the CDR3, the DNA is TGCGCCAGCAGCGCGGGACTAGCGAACAATGAGCAGTTCTTC.

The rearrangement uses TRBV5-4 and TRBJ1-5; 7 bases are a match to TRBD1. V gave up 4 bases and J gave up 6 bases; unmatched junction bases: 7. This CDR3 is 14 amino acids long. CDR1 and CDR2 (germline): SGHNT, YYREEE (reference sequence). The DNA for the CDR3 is TGTGCCAGCAGCCAAACAGGGGTGGGTCAGCCCCAGCATTTT. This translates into CASSQTGVGQPQHF.

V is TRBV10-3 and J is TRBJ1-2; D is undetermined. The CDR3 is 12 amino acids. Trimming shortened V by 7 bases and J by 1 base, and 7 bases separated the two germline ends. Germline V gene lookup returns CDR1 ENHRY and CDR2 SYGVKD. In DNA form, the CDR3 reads TGTGCCATCACCGGAGGTAACTATGGCTACACCTTC. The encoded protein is CAITGGNYGYTF.

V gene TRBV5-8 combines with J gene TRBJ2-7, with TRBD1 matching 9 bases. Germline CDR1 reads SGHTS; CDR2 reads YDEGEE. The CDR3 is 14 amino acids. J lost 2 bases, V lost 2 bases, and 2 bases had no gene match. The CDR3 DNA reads TGTGCCAGCAGCTTTGGACAGGGGCCCTACGAGCAGTACTTC. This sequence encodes CASSFGQGPYEQYF.

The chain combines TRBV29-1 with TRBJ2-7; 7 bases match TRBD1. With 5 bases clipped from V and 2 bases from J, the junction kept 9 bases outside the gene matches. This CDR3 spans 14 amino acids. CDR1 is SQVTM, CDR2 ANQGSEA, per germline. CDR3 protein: CSVKPRDRTYEQYF. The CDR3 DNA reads TGCAGCGTTAAACCCCGGGACAGAACCTACGAGCAGTACTTC.

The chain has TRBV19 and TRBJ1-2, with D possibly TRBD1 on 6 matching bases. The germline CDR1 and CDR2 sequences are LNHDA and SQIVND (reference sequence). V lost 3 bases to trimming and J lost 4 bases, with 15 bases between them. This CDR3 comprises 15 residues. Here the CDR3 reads CASSIRVQGTYGYTF. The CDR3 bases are TGTGCCAGTAGTATTAGGGTCCAGGGGACCTATGGCTACACCTTC.

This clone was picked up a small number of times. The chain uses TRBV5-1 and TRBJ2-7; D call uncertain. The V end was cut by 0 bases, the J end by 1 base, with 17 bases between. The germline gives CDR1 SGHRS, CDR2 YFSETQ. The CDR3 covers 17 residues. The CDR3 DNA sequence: TGCGCCAGCAGCTTGGAATATCCTCTCCTAGATTCCTACGAGCAGTACTTC. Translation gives CASSLEYPLLDSYEQYF.

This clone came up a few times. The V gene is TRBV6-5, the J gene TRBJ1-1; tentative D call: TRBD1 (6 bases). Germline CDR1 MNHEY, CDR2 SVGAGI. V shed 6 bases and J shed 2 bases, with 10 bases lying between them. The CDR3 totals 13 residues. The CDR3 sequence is CASRLGANTEAFF. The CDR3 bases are TGTGCCAGCAGGCTGGGGGCAAACACTGAAGCTTTCTTT.

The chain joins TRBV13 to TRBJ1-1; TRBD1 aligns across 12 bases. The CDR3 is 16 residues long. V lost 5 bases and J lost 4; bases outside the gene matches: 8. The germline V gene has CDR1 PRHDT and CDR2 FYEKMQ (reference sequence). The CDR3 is CASSAGQGAGFTEAFF. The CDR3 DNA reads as TGTGCCAGCAGCGCGGGACAGGGGGCTGGGTTCACTGAAGCTTTCTTT.

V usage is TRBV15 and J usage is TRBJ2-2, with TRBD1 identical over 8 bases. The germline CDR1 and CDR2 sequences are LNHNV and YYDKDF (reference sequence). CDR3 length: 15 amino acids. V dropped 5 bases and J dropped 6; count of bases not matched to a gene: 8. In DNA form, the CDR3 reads TGTGCCACCAGCTCGTGGACAGGGTGGGCCGGGGAGCTGTTTTTT. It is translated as CATSSWTGWAGELFF. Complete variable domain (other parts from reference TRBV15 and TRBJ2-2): DAMVIQNPRYQVTQFGKPVTLSCSQTLNHNVMYWYQQKSSQAPKLLFHYYDKDFNNEADTPDNFQSRRPNTSFCFLDIRSPGLGDTAMYLCATSSWTGWAGELFFGEGSRLTVL.

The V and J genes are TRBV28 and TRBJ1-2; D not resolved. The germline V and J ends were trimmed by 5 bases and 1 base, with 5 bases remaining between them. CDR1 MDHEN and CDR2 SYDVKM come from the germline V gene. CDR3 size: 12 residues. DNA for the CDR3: TGTGCCAGCAGTCCTAGTAACTATGGCTACACCTTC. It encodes CASSPSNYGYTF.